This TCR beta chain was sequenced during a study of blood T cell repertoires in COVID-19. Original methodology: Nucleated cell counts were estimated from reference gene primer amplification. Assay: immunoSEQ multiplex PCR; the TCRdb copy retains only in-frame clones and omits some. V and J calls and clone size come straight from that table; D and trimming were deduced from the DNA. The table records over 90,000 clones, roughly nine tenths of them present only once. Trimming removed 0 bases from V and 5 bases from J; junction bases left unmatched: 1. The CDR3 covers 15 residues. The V gene's germline CDR1 is ENHRY and CDR2 SYGVKD.

The origin of this receptor is an elderly woman in a cohort sampled during active COVID-19. The chain recombines TRBV10-3 with TRBJ2-1, with 10 bases lining up with TRBD2. Material for sequencing was peripheral blood. The CDR3 region has the DNA TGTGCCATCAGTGAGTCTGGACTAGCGGACAATGAGCAGTTCTTC. Its protein product is CAISESGLADNEQFF.